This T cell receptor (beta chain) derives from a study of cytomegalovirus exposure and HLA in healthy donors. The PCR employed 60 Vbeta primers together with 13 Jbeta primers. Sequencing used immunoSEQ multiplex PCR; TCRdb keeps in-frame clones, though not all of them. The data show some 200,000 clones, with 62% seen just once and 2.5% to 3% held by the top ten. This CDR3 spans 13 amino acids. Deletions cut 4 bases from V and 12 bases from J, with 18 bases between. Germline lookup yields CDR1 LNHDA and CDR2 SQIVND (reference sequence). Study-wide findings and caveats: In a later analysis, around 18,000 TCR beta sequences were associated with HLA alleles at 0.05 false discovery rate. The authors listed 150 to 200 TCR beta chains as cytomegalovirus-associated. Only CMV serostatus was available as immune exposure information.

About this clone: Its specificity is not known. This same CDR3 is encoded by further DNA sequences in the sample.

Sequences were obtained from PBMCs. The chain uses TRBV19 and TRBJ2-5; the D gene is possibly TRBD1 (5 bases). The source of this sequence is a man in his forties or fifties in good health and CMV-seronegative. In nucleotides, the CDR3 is TGTGCCAGTAGTACGGACCCAGGGCAGGGCGAGTACTTC. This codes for CASSTDPGQGEYF.